This TCR beta chain was observed in a study of shared clonotypes between healthy human individuals. Study-level findings and limits: Clonotype sharing among donors likely depends on sequencing depth. The sampled material consisted only of blood, and tissue repertoires are likely to differ.

Several immunoSEQ plates received, in even portions, the genomic DNA of each subset. Per the original data handling: Filtering of immunoSEQ junctional sequences could not match full-length read filtering. Repertoires were generated with immunoSEQ multiplex PCR, while TCRdb's copy carries only in-frame clones and drops some. V, J and clone size were drawn from that table, and D and trimming were deduced from the DNA. This table holds millions of clones, approximately 92% found once. The germline V gene encodes CDR1 LNHDA and CDR2 SQIVND (reference sequence). This CDR3 is built from 15 residues. V was cut by 1 base and J by 8 bases, with 17 bases left in between. About this clone itself: What it binds is unknown.

Source material: naive CD4+ T cells sorted from blood. Subset in this sample: CD45RA+ positively selected. The chain employs TRBV19 and TRBJ1-2; D might be TRBD1 (5 bases). The TCR originated in a man between 18 and 35 years old in good health. The CDR3 sequence is CASSIARLGDSGYTF. CDR3 coding DNA: TGTGCCAGTAGTATAGCGAGACTTGGGGACTCAGGCTACACCTTC.